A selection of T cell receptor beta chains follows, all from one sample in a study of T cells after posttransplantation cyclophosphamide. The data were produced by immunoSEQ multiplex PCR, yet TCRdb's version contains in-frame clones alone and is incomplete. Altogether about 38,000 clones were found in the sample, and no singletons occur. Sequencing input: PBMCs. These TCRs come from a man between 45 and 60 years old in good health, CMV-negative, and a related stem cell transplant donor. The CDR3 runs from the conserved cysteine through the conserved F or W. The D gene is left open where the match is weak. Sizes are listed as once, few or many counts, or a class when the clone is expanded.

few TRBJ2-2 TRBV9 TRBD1 TGTACCAGCAGCGTAGTCCATGGGACAGTGAACACCGGGGAGCTGTTTTTT CTSSVVHGTVNTGELFF
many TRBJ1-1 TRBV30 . TGTGCCTGGAGTCCTCAAATAGCGGCTGAAGCTTTCTTT CAWSPQIAAEAFF
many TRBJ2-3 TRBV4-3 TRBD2 TGCGCCAGCAGCCAGGAAGGACTAGCGGGGGGTAGAGATACGCAGTATTTT CASSQEGLAGGRDTQYF
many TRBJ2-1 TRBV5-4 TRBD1 TGTGCCAGCAGCTCGGGAGGGACAGGGGATGTGCAGTTCTTC CASSSGGTGDVQFF
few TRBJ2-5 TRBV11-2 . TGTGCCAGCAGCCTCCTCAGGGCAGGGTTGTACCAAGAGACCCAGTACTTC CASSLLRAGLYQETQYF
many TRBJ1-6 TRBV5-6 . TGTGCCAGCAGCCTGATGGGTAGGGAGGCCCATAATTCACCCCTCCACTTT CASSLMGREAHNSPLHF
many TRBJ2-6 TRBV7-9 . TGTGCCAGCAGTGAACAGGGCTCTGGGGCCAACGTCCTGACTTTC CASSEQGSGANVLTF
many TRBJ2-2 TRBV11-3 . TGTGCCAGCATCTCAGGAGGGACGACGAACACCGGGGAGCTGTTTTTT CASISGGTTNTGELFF
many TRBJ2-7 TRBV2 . TGTGCCAGCAGTTGGACACAAGACTACGAGCAGTACTTC CASSWTQDYEQYF
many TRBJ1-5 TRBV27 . TGTGCCAGCAGTTTATATTCAGGTCCAACCGTTGAGCCCCAGCATTTT CASSLYSGPTVEPQHF